This TCR beta chain is drawn from a study of blood T cell repertoires in COVID-19. On the study more broadly: Some COVID-19 samples were acute and others convalescent; all came from the United States, Italy and Spain. Sources were T cells, B-cell-depleted T cells, or PBMCs; the material itself was cDNA or gDNA.

The CDR3 loop spans 15 amino acids. Trimming pared 6 bases from V and 3 bases from J, leaving 15 bases between. Germline V gene sequence: CDR1 MNHEY, CDR2 SVGAGI. In the source study's methods: Scientists estimated how many nucleated cells there were by amplifying reference gene primers. Only in-frame clones appear in the TCRdb table, and some are missing; sequencing was by immunoSEQ multiplex PCR. V and J calls plus clone size are reproduced from that table; the DNA served to infer D and trimming. Of about 110,000 clones in the sample, around 83% were seen once. This chain connects TRBV6-5 to TRBJ1-5; TRBD1 is a possible D gene (6 bases). The receptor comes from a human donor in a cohort sampled during active COVID-19. The specimen sequenced was peripheral blood. The CDR3 protein is CASSPRGGPNQPQHF. The CDR3 DNA sequence: TGTGCCAGCAGCCCGAGGGGGGGGCCCAATCAGCCCCAGCATTTT.